Listed below are T cell receptor beta chains from one sample, sequenced in a study of blood T cell repertoires in COVID-19. Generated by immunoSEQ multiplex PCR, the TCRdb table keeps only in-frame clones and is missing some. The repertoire holds about 110,000 clones, with under 75% as singletons. Sequencing used peripheral blood. The origin of the receptors is an elderly man with acute or convalescent COVID-19. Both conserved end residues are part of each CDR3. The order of the fields is J gene, D gene, clone size, V gene, CDR3 protein, CDR3 DNA. The D gene is left open where the match is weak. Not every row has a clone size; where given, it reads once, few, many or a size class.

J gene: TRBJ1-6
D gene: TRBD1
clone size: -
V gene: TRBV27
CDR3 protein: CASSTRTGVSPLHF
CDR3 DNA: TGTGCCAGCAGTACCCGGACAGGGGTTTCACCCCTCCACTTT

J gene: TRBJ2-2
D gene: TRBD1
clone size: few
V gene: TRBV9
CDR3 protein: CASSPKSGQGADTGELFF
CDR3 DNA: TGTGCCAGCAGCCCCAAATCGGGGCAGGGGGCCGACACCGGGGAGCTGTTTTTT

J gene: TRBJ2-7
D gene: TRBD2
clone size: -
V gene: TRBV7-2
CDR3 protein: CASSGGGSLYEQYF
CDR3 DNA: TGTGCCAGCAGCGGAGGCGGGAGCCTCTACGAGCAGTACTTC

J gene: TRBJ1-1
D gene: -
clone size: -
V gene: TRBV15
CDR3 protein: CATSRGGGREAFF
CDR3 DNA: TGTGCCACCAGCAGAGGGGGCGGACGTGAAGCTTTCTTT

J gene: TRBJ1-4
D gene: -
clone size: few
V gene: TRBV28
CDR3 protein: CASSGWGQNEKLFF
CDR3 DNA: TGTGCCAGCAGTGGTTGGGGGCAAAATGAAAAACTGTTTTTT

J gene: TRBJ2-1
D gene: TRBD2
clone size: -
V gene: TRBV7-2
CDR3 protein: CASSTGTSGYNEQFF
CDR3 DNA: TGTGCCAGCAGCACCGGGACTAGCGGCTACAATGAGCAGTTCTTC

J gene: TRBJ2-1
D gene: TRBD1
clone size: -
V gene: TRBV11-2
CDR3 protein: CASSPRGVWGQGYNEQFF
CDR3 DNA: TGTGCCAGCAGCCCCCGAGGGGTGTGGGGACAGGGTTACAATGAGCAGTTCTTC

J gene: TRBJ2-2
D gene: -
clone size: -
V gene: TRBV14
CDR3 protein: CASRGAGGELFF
CDR3 DNA: TGTGCCAGCAGGGGGGCCGGCGGGGAGCTGTTTTTT

J gene: TRBJ2-7
D gene: TRBD1
clone size: -
V gene: TRBV29-1
CDR3 protein: CSARQGSEQYF
CDR3 DNA: TGCAGCGCCCGACAGGGCAGCGAGCAGTACTTC

J gene: TRBJ2-6
D gene: -
clone size: -
V gene: TRBV5-1
CDR3 protein: CASSPDPHRAGANVLTF
CDR3 DNA: TGCGCCAGCAGCCCGGACCCCCACAGGGCCGGGGCCAACGTCCTGACTTTC

J gene: TRBJ1-2
D gene: -
clone size: -
V gene: TRBV28
CDR3 protein: CASTWGVVGSFGYTF
CDR3 DNA: TGTGCCAGCACATGGGGGGTTGTAGGCTCGTTTGGCTACACCTTC

J gene: TRBJ1-1
D gene: TRBD1
clone size: few
V gene: TRBV28
CDR3 protein: CASSQDRVVEAFF
CDR3 DNA: TGTGCCAGCAGCCAAGACAGGGTGGTTGAAGCTTTCTTT

J gene: TRBJ2-7
D gene: -
clone size: few
V gene: TRBV28
CDR3 protein: CASHQGSYEQYF
CDR3 DNA: TGTGCCAGCCACCAGGGTTCTTACGAGCAGTACTTC

J gene: TRBJ2-1
D gene: TRBD1
clone size: -
V gene: TRBV6-5
CDR3 protein: CASSYPGQGDQFF
CDR3 DNA: TGTGCCAGCAGTTACCCCGGACAGGGGGATCAGTTCTTC

J gene: TRBJ2-5
D gene: TRBD1
clone size: -
V gene: TRBV7-9
CDR3 protein: CASSLSRQGVETQYF
CDR3 DNA: TGTGCCAGCAGCTTATCAAGACAGGGCGTGGAGACCCAGTACTTC

J gene: TRBJ2-1
D gene: TRBD1
clone size: -
V gene: TRBV9
CDR3 protein: CASSAGQGTYNEQFF
CDR3 DNA: TGTGCCAGCAGCGCGGGACAGGGAACCTACAATGAGCAGTTCTTC

J gene: TRBJ2-7
D gene: TRBD2
clone size: -
V gene: TRBV6-6
CDR3 protein: CASRPTSASYEQYF
CDR3 DNA: TGTGCCAGCAGGCCTACTAGCGCGTCCTACGAGCAGTACTTC

J gene: TRBJ2-7
D gene: TRBD1
clone size: -
V gene: TRBV7-3
CDR3 protein: CASSSGTGSYEQYF
CDR3 DNA: TGTGCCAGCAGCTCCGGGACAGGTTCCTACGAGCAGTACTTC

J gene: TRBJ2-6
D gene: -
clone size: -
V gene: TRBV5-4
CDR3 protein: CASSLGGPGANVLTF
CDR3 DNA: TGTGCCAGCAGCTTGGGAGGGCCCGGGGCCAACGTCCTGACTTTC

J gene: TRBJ1-1
D gene: -
clone size: -
V gene: TRBV28
CDR3 protein: CASSLEVEAFF
CDR3 DNA: TGTGCCAGCAGTTTAGAGGTTGAAGCTTTCTTT

J gene: TRBJ2-7
D gene: -
clone size: few
V gene: TRBV12-1
CDR3 protein: CASSFKEGRGSRYEQYF
CDR3 DNA: TGTGCCAGCAGCTTTAAGGAGGGCAGGGGGAGTCGCTACGAGCAGTACTTC

J gene: TRBJ1-2
D gene: -
clone size: -
V gene: TRBV28
CDR3 protein: CASRPSGAGGYTF
CDR3 DNA: TGTGCCAGCAGGCCTTCAGGGGCCGGCGGCTACACCTTC

J gene: TRBJ2-7
D gene: TRBD2
clone size: -
V gene: TRBV7-3
CDR3 protein: CASSLVLAGPRSSYEQYF
CDR3 DNA: TGTGCCAGCAGCTTAGTACTAGCGGGTCCACGGAGCTCCTACGAGCAGTACTTC

J gene: TRBJ1-4
D gene: -
clone size: once
V gene: TRBV5-1
CDR3 protein: CASSLTGSITNEKLFF
CDR3 DNA: TGCGCCAGCAGCTTAACAGGTTCGATAACTAATGAAAAACTGTTTTTT

J gene: TRBJ2-1
D gene: -
clone size: once
V gene: TRBV6-2/TRBV6-3
CDR3 protein: CASSYAGYSYNEQFF
CDR3 DNA: TGTGCCAGCAGTTACGCGGGGTACTCCTACAATGAGCAGTTCTTC

J gene: TRBJ1-2
D gene: TRBD1
clone size: -
V gene: TRBV9
CDR3 protein: CASSDRDSSYGYTF
CDR3 DNA: TGTGCCAGCAGCGACAGGGACAGTTCCTATGGCTACACCTTC